The clone carrying this T cell receptor (beta chain) was seen a handful of times. Its antigen is not identified. This entry belongs to a study of a mutant IDH1 vaccine in newly diagnosed glioma. Study context: Vaccinations were initiated 4-6 weeks following radiotherapy alone, or were given together with temozolomide cycles. Most patients had radiochemotherapy with temozolomide before enrollment; others had one alone.

TCRdb's copy holds only in-frame clones and misses some; the assay was immunoSEQ multiplex PCR. The sample has approximately 50,000 clones; 85% to 90% are singletons. Time point meaning: week 35, safety follow-up. Vaccination used 300 ug of mutant IDH1 20-mer peptide per dose, with topical imiquimod. Donors had new IDH1-mutant astrocytomas of WHO grade 3 or 4 (ATRX-lost). Study-level results: Among all patients, vaccine-induced immune responses occurred in approximately 93%.

Sample: PBMCs, taken from a glioma patient whose treatment included an IDH1 peptide vaccine. This TCR was sampled from a man aged 40-49 years with glioma.

As DNA, the CDR3 is TGTGCCAGCAGCTTAAGCCTCAATCAGCCCCAGCATTTT. It translates to CASSLSLNQPQHF. The rearrangement uses TRBV7-2 and TRBJ1-5; D gene unclear. Germline CDR1 and CDR2: SGHTA and FQGNSA. The CDR3 is 13 residues long. V was clipped by 2 bases and J by 3 bases, with 5 bases between them.